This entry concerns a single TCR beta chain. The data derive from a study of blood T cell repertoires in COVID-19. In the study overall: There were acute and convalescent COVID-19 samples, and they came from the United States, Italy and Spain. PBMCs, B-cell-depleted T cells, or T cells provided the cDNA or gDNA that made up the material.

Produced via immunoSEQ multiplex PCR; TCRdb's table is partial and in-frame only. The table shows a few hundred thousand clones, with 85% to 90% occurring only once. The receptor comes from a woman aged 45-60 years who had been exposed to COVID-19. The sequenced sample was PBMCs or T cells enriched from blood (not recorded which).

DNA for the CDR3: TGCGCCAGCAGCACGTCCGGGACAGGGGGCACAGATACGCAGTATTTT. Encoded protein: CASSTSGTGGTDTQYF. The J gene is TRBJ2-3, the V gene TRBV5-1; 10 bases map to TRBD1. V dropped 4 bases and J dropped 1; count of bases not matched to a gene: 6. In germline, CDR1 is SGHRS, CDR2 YFSETQ. The CDR3 sequence is 16 residues long.